These 20 T cell receptor beta chains share one sample of origin, sequenced in a study of vaccination and CD4 T cells after COVID-19. The Oncomine TCR Beta short-read assay sequenced DNA from cultured CD4+ T cells. TCRdb re-called the PCR reads through MiXCR, storing one row per CDR3 protein. The sample has more than 12,000 distinct CDR3 sequences, approximately 55% seen once; the top ten hold about 4.2%. These receptors are not linked to any known antigen. Treatment: approximately 11-day PBMC culture with coronavirus spike peptide pools or control peptides (ViraFEST assay). This material consisted of CD4+ T cells from blood, cultured in vitro, taken before SARS-CoV-2 vaccination. The receptors were gathered from a human donor who had recovered from COVID-19.

The CDR3 DNA follows: TGCAGTGCTAGTCTGCTAGCGGGGGGGTACACAGATACGCAGTATTTT. It translates to CSASLLAGGYTDTQYF. The chain links TRBV20-1 to TRBJ2-3, with 12 bases aligning to TRBD2. CDR3 length: 16 residues. V dropped 3 bases and J dropped 2; count of bases not matched to a gene: 6. CDR1 is DFQATT, CDR2 SNEGSKA, per germline (reference sequence).

The CDR3 loop is CASSYDARTQETQYF. In DNA form, the CDR3 reads TGTGCCAGCAGTTACGACGCAAGGACGCAAGAGACCCAGTACTTC. The chain recombines TRBV6-5 with TRBJ2-5; D remains unclear. Germline CDR1 and CDR2: MNHEY and SVGAGI. Deletions cut 2 bases from V and 2 bases from J, with 12 bases between. The CDR3 totals 15 residues.

This clonotype was seen only a few times. The chain combines TRBV19 with TRBJ2-2, with unresolved D. CDR3 length: 11 residues. Trimming shortened V by 8 bases and J by 2 bases, and 3 bases separated the two germline ends. Germline V gene lookup returns CDR1 LNHDA and CDR2 SQIVND (reference sequence). CDR3 DNA: TGTGCCAGTCTCAACACCGGGGAGCTGTTTTTT. Translating gives CASLNTGELFF.

The table lists this clonotype with a few counts. This chain connects TRBV21-1 to TRBJ1-5; the D call TRBD1 from the table was never checked on the DNA. TRBV21-1 is a listed pseudogene. This CDR3 region has 15 residues. CDR3 region: CASSPWGGFDQPQHF. CDR3 sequence (DNA): TGTGCCAGCAGCCCATGGGGGGGGTTTGATCAGCCCCAGCATTTT.

The gene calls are TRBV14 and TRBJ1-1; D uncertain. From germline, CDR1 is SGHDN and CDR2 FVKESK. Trimming left V 6 bases short and J 4 bases short, with 12 bases between. The length of the CDR3 is 13 residues. Written as DNA, the CDR3 is TGTGCCAGCAGATACGGCCCGGGCACTGAAGCTTTCTTT. Its translation is CASRYGPGTEAFF.

The chain recombines TRBV4-1 with TRBJ2-5, with D uncertain. Per germline, CDR1 MGHRA and CDR2 YSYEKL. Trimming left V 0 bases short and J 7 bases short, with 9 bases between. CDR3 length: 13 residues. CDR3 sequence: CASSQDDQWTQYF. DNA of the CDR3: TGCGCCAGCAGCCAAGATGACCAATGGACCCAGTACTTC.

This clonotype was seen only a few times. This chain connects TRBV20-1 to TRBJ1-5; D unclear. The germline V gene has CDR1 DFQATT and CDR2 SNEGSKA (reference sequence). CDR3 size: 15 residues. The V and J ends lost 6 bases and 0 bases respectively, with 15 bases between them. The CDR3 loop reads CSATSSRYSNQPQHF. The DNA of the CDR3 is TGCAGTGCGACATCAAGCCGTTATAGCAATCAGCCCCAGCATTTT.

The rearrangement uses TRBV7-2 and TRBJ2-7, with 7 bases lining up with TRBD2. This CDR3 comprises 17 residues. From germline, CDR1 is SGHTA and CDR2 FQGNSA. V dropped 1 base and J dropped 1; count of bases not matched to a gene: 10. CDR3 sequence reads: CASSLGPPGGGSYEQYF. CDR3 DNA: TGTGCCAGCAGCTTAGGTCCCCCGGGCGGGGGATCCTACGAGCAGTACTTC. The complete variable domain, with remaining parts taken from reference TRBV7-2 and TRBJ2-7, reads GAGVSQSPSNKVTEKGKDVELRCDPISGHTALYWYRQSLGQGLEFLIYFQGNSAPDKSGLPSDRFSAERTGGSVSTLTIQRTQQEDSAVYLCASSLGPPGGGSYEQYFGPGTRLTVT.

This sequence joins TRBV20-1 and TRBJ1-1, with unresolved D. The CDR3 spans 15 residues. CDR1 and CDR2 (germline): DFQATT, SNEGSKA (reference sequence). V dropped 1 base and J dropped 0 bases, with 12 bases sitting between them. The CDR3 DNA reads TGCAGTGCTAGAGCCAGACACACTTTGAACACTGAAGCTTTCTTT. Translation gives CSARARHTLNTEAFF.

The table lists this clonotype with a few counts. V usage is TRBV7-2 and J usage is TRBJ1-5, with 10 bases matching TRBD1. The CDR3 totals 16 residues. The V segment lost 5 bases and the J segment 4 bases; nucleotides outside the gene matches: 8. Per the germline V gene, CDR1 is SGHTA and CDR2 is FQGNSA. CDR3 residues: CASSRQGAGGNQPQHF. CDR3 coding DNA: TGTGCCAGCAGCCGACAGGGGGCGGGGGGAAATCAGCCCCAGCATTTT.

The chain recombines TRBV6-5 with TRBJ1-1; a possible D gene is TRBD1 (5 bases). Germline CDR1 and CDR2: MNHEY and SVGAGI. The CDR3 length is 16 residues. V lost 4 bases, J lost 4 bases, and 19 bases lay in between. Here the CDR3 reads CASSSPPGLDGTEAFF. CDR3 DNA: TGTGCCAGCAGTTCGCCTCCGGGGCTTGATGGCACTGAAGCTTTCTTT.

The chain joins TRBV6-5 to TRBJ2-7; D gene ambiguous. The V gene's germline CDR1 is MNHEY and CDR2 SVGAGI. V was trimmed by 0 bases and J by 0 bases, leaving 6 bases between them. The CDR3 runs 14 residues. CDR3 protein: CASSYSPGSYEQYF. The CDR3 DNA sequence: TGTGCCAGCAGTTACTCACCAGGCTCCTACGAGCAGTACTTC.

The chain has TRBV10-3 and TRBJ1-1; the D gene is possibly TRBD1 (6 bases). Deletions cut 6 bases from V and 4 bases from J, with 18 bases between. The CDR3 is 15 amino acids. The germline V gene encodes CDR1 ENHRY and CDR2 SYGVKD. CDR3 residues: CAISDGGAGSTEAFF. CDR3 coding DNA: TGTGCCATCAGCGACGGGGGCGCGGGAAGCACTGAAGCTTTCTTT.

CDR3 sequence reads: CSVEVGGELFF. CDR3 bases: TGCAGCGTTGAAGTAGGCGGGGAGCTGTTTTTT. The rearrangement uses TRBV29-1 and TRBJ2-2; D is undetermined. The CDR3 runs to 11 residues. Germline V gene sequence: CDR1 SQVTM, CDR2 ANQGSEA. Trimming left V 1 base short and J 7 bases short, with 4 bases between.

This clonotype was found once. The chain links TRBV10-3 to TRBJ1-1; tentatively, D is TRBD1 (5 bases). Germline CDR1 reads ENHRY; CDR2 reads SYGVKD. V was pared by 4 bases and J by 2 bases, with 14 bases between. The CDR3 runs 15 residues. CDR3 amino acids: CAISAPGRGNTEAFF. CDR3 in DNA: TGTGCCATCAGTGCACCGGGACGGGGAAACACTGAAGCTTTCTTT.

The chain uses TRBV15 and TRBJ1-4; TRBD1 agrees at 12 bases. The junction had 11 bases not matched to a gene; V was cut back by 2 bases and J by 7 bases. The CDR3 loop spans 18 amino acids. Germline CDR1 reads LNHNV; CDR2 reads YYDKDF (reference sequence). The CDR3 DNA reads as TGTGCCACCAGCAGAACGGGACAGGGGGCGATAGGGCGTGAAAAACTGTTTTTT. Encoded protein: CATSRTGQGAIGREKLFF.

The rearrangement uses TRBV6-5 and TRBJ1-6; D is undetermined. Germline assignment: CDR1 MNHEY and CDR2 SVGAGI. The ends were cut back, 0 bases at V and 8 bases at J, with 5 bases in the middle. The CDR3 has 13 amino acids. Here the CDR3 DNA reads TGTGCCAGCAGTTACTCCAGAGATTCACCCCTCCACTTT. Translation gives CASSYSRDSPLHF.

In this sample, this clonotype turned up once. The chain has TRBV7-2 and TRBJ1-1, with D hard to call. Deletions cut 4 bases from V and 7 bases from J, with 16 bases between. The CDR3 sequence is 14 residues long. Germline CDR1 and CDR2: SGHTA and FQGNSA. The CDR3 is CASSWGLGGGEAFF. The CDR3 DNA sequence: TGTGCCAGCAGCTGGGGATTGGGCGGCGGTGAAGCTTTCTTT. Drawing the rest from reference TRBV7-2 and TRBJ1-1, the complete variable domain is GAGVSQSPSNKVTEKGKDVELRCDPISGHTALYWYRQSLGQGLEFLIYFQGNSAPDKSGLPSDRFSAERTGGSVSTLTIQRTQQEDSAVYLCASSWGLGGGEAFFGQGTRLTVV.

The rearrangement links TRBV7-9 to TRBJ2-5, with D perhaps assigned TRBD1 or TRBD2 (5 bases each). This CDR3 comprises 14 residues. The germline V and J ends were trimmed by 7 bases and 6 bases, with 18 bases remaining between them. The germline V gene has CDR1 SEHNR and CDR2 FQNEAQ (reference sequence). The CDR3, as DNA: TGTGCCAGCACCCGGGGCCAGACCTACAAGACCCAGTACTTC. Protein: CASTRGQTYKTQYF.

This clonotype turned up a few times. V is TRBV24-1 and J is TRBJ2-5, with 9 bases matching TRBD1. The CDR3 has 14 amino acids. Germline V gene lookup returns CDR1 KGHDR and CDR2 SFDVKD. V lost 4 bases and J lost 7; bases outside the gene matches: 6. The DNA of the CDR3 is TGTGCCACCAGTGACCCTGACAGGGGGGGGACCCAGTACTTC. This translates into CATSDPDRGGTQYF.